This TCR beta chain appears in the sequencing data of a study of shared clonotypes between healthy human individuals. The naive CD8 fraction comprised CD45RO-negative cells positively selected for CCR7 and excluded terminally differentiated effector memory CD45RA+ cells. CDR1 and CDR2 (germline): MNHNS, SASEGT. The V gene lost 1 base and the J gene lost 10 bases, with 17 bases spanning the gap. This CDR3 has 15 amino acids. Note on this clone: What it binds is unknown.

Study findings and constraints: Despite large depth, sorted-subset datasets appeared incompletely sequenced. Sharing across a few donors was seen in 4% to 5% of naive CD4 clonotypes. Clonotypes shared by all four sorted-subset donors had higher generation probabilities than non-shared clonotypes.

Profiling relied on immunoSEQ multiplex PCR, and the TCRdb table lists in-frame clones only, not all of them. The sample includes millions of clones, 90% to 95% of them seen just once. The chain employs TRBV6-1 and TRBJ2-1; D possibly corresponds to TRBD1 (5 bases). The TCR sequence derives from a man aged 18 to 30 in good health. Some clones in this sample may be carry-over from other donors' samples. The sample was naive CD8+ T cells from PBMCs. The CDR3: CASSEGGTANYEQFF. DNA for the CDR3: TGTGCCAGCAGTGAAGGGGGCACCGCTAATTACGAGCAGTTCTTC.